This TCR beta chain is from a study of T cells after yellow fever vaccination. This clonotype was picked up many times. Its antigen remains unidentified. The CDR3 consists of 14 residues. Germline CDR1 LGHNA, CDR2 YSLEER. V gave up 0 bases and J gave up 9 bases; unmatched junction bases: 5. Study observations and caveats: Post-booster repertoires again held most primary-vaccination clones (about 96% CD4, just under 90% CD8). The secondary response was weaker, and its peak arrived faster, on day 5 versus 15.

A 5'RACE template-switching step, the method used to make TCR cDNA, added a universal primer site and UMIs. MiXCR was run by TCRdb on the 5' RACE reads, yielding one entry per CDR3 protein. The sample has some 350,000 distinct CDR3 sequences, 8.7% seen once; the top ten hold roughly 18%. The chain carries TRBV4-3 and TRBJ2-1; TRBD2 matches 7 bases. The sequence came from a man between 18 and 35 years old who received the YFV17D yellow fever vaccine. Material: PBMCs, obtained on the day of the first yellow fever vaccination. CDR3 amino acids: CASSQELAIVEQFF. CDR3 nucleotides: TGCGCCAGCAGCCAAGAACTAGCGATTGTTGAGCAGTTCTTC.